This note documents a single T cell receptor (beta chain) sequence. The antigen is undetermined. J lost 6 bases, V lost 10 bases, and 10 bases had no gene match. The germline gives CDR1 ENHRY, CDR2 SYGVKD. The CDR3 has 14 residues. This record belongs to a study of identical twins. General study findings and limits: A lower insertion count was a feature of abundant cord blood beta clonotypes, with no such feature in memory repertoires.

MiXCR, run by TCRdb on the 5' RACE reads, gives a single entry per CDR3 protein. The sample contains 450,000 to 600,000 distinct CDR3 sequences, 20% to 25% of which appear only once. The same data also went into a second study, on yellow fever vaccine responses in identical twins.

The sequence was collected from a woman between 18 and 29 years old in good health. The sample taken for sequencing was CD4+ T cells sorted from blood. This chain connects TRBV10-3 to TRBJ2-3; TRBD1 matches 10 bases. The CDR3 here is CATNRGQGTDTQYF. CDR3 coding DNA: TGTGCCACAAATAGGGGACAGGGGACCGATACGCAGTATTTT.